This TCR beta chain is from a study of T cells in Graves' hyperthyroidism and ophthalmopathy (dated by TCRdb to between 2018 and 2021). Notes on the research overall: Peripheral blood was sampled at the time of initial diagnosis, prior to any treatment. In roughly six Graves' hyperthyroidism patients, the study also compared T-cell repertoires from thyroid tissue with T-cell repertoires from blood. TCR V-J signatures able to tell the groups apart were searched for in a discovery cohort of approximately 95 patients, of whom around 42 had Graves' ophthalmopathy and roughly 58 had stable Graves' hyperthyroidism. The paper describes TCR Vbeta CDR3 sequencing of 120 to 150 peripheral blood samples, made up of around 41 ophthalmopathy patients, 70 to 75 hyperthyroidism patients and 17 progressor patients. The 100 or so discovery patients were divided at random into training and test sets in a 7:3 ratio. Whether ophthalmopathy could be predicted prospectively was tested in an independent validation cohort made up of 18 to 20 hyperthyroidism patients plus 17 patients who later progressed to ophthalmopathy. Following sampling, methimazole starting at 30 mg daily was given to hyperthyroidism patients, and high-dose intravenous methylprednisolone was given to ophthalmopathy patients.

Overall results and qualifications from the work: Sample size was not statistically predetermined, and blinding of investigators to group allocation was not performed. In validation, the model predicted progression to ophthalmopathy with approximately 69% sensitivity and 72% to 85% specificity, a median of 6.5 months before onset. Most expanded thyroid clonotypes (frequency above 0.001) were also found in blood, which suggests that blood repertoires may mirror thyroid immune responses. Ophthalmopathy was separated from stable hyperthyroidism by a 13 V-J signature model, with approximately 89% sensitivity and approximately 81% specificity obtained in cross-validation and 80%/75% obtained in testing.

This clonotype was found many times. This receptor's antigen is unknown. No much larger clone is present one base from it, and per-base qualities are unavailable. Here V drops 9 bases and J drops 9 bases, and the junction holds 11 bases not matched to any gene. According to the germline V gene (reference sequence), CDR1 reads MNHEY and CDR2 reads SMNVEV. From the cysteine through the phenylalanine, the CDR3 covers 14 amino acids. Just CDR3 DNA is preserved here, 42 bases in frame from base 1. Ophthalmopathy patients had moderately to severely active disease, Clinical Activity Score of at least 3, NOSPECS grade of at least 4, and duration under 3 months. Any patient with an uncontrolled infection, another autoimmune disease, pregnancy or lactation was excluded. Diagnoses were based on clinical symptoms, serum thyroxine and TRAb, thyroid ultrasound and orbital computed tomography. Ficoll-Paque density gradient centrifugation was used to isolate PBMCs from under 11 ml of fresh peripheral blood. Total RNA was extracted using Trizol reagent, and RNA quality was assessed on an Agilent 2100 Bioanalyzer.

TCR beta CDR3 regions were amplified from RNA transcripts. A first-round RT-PCR of the TCR CDR3 used the HTBI primer set with the Qiagen OneStep RT-PCR kit. Libraries were constructed in a second round of multiplex PCR, after which size selection and purification were carried out. Libraries were sequenced paired-end with 100 bp reads on an Illumina HiSeq2000. In the authors' own workflow: Raw data were processed with SOAPnuke, discarding reads with adapters, uncalled bases, mean Phred below 15, or no exact constant-primer or identifier match. High-quality paired reads were merged with COPE v1.2.5, and unique nucleotide sequences were defined as clonotypes. Clonotypes were aligned to IMGT TRBV, TRBD and TRBJ reference segments using MiTCR v1.1. The analysis was restricted to V-J combinations with a frequency above 0.0001, which together covered 99% to 99.2% of the repertoires. The TCS score was defined as the ratio of F50 (clonal expansion) to E x V (chaos), calculated using BLOSUM62-based TCRdist between CDR3 peptides within each V-J. Welch's t-statistics and random forest reduced around 520 V-J features to around 14, which were used in a naive Bayes classifier (R e1071). TCRdb took the public reads, trimmed them with fastp at Q25, ran MiXCR for clone calling and kept in-frame beta chains. One record per CDR3 amino acid sequence lists the most common genes and DNA. It is TCRdb's table, rather than the study itself, that gives the V and J calls and clone size. This sample has roughly 530,000 distinct CDR3 sequences in its table, and roughly a sixth of those were observed once. In total, the top ten clones hold around 17% of the sample.

This chain joins TRBV27 to TRBJ2-1; 10 central bases correspond to TRBD2. This TCR derives from a young woman with Graves' ophthalmopathy. Input material: blood. The DNA reads as follows: TGTGCCAGTTATGGGCTAGCGGGAGAGAGTGAGCAGTTCTTC. Protein translation: CASYGLAGESEQFF.